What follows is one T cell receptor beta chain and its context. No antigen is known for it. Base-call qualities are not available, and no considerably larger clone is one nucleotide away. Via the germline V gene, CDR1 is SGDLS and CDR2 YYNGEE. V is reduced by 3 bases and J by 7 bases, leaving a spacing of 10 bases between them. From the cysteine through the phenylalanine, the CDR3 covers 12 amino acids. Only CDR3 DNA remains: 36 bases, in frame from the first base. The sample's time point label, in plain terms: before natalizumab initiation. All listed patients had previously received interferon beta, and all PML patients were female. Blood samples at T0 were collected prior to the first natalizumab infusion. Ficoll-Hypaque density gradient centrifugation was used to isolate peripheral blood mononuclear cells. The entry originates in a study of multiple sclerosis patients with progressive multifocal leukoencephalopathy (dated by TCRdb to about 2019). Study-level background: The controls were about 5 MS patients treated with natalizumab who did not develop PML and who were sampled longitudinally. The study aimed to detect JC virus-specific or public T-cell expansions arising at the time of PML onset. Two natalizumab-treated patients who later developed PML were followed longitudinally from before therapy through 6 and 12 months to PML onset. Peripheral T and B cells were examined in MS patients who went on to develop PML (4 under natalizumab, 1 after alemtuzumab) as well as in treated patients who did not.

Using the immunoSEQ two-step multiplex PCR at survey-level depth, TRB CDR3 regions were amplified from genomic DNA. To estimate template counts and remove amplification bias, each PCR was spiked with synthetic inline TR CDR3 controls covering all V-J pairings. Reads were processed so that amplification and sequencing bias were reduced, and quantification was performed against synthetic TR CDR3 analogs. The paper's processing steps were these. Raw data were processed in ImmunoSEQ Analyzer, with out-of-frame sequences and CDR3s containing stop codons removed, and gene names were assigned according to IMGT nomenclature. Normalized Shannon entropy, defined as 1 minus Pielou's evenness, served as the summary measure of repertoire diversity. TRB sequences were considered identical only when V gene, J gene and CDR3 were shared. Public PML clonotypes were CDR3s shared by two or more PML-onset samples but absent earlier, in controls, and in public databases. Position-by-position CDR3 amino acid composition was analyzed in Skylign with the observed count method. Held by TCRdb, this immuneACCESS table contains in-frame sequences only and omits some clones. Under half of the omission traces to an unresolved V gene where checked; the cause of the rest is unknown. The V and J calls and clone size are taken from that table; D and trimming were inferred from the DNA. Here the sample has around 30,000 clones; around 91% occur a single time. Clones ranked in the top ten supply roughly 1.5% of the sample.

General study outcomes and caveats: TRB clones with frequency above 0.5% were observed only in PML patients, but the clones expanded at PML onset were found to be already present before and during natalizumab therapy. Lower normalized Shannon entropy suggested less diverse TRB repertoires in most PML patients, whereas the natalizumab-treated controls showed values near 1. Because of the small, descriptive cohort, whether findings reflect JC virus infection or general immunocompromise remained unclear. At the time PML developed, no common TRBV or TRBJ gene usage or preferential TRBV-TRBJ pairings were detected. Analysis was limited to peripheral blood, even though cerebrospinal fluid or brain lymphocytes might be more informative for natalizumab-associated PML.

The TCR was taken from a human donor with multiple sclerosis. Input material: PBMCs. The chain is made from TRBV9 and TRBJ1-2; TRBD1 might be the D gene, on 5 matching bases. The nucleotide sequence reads TGTGCCAGCAGCGAGACTGGGGGTGGCTACACCTTC. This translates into CASSETGGGYTF.